This T cell receptor (beta chain) was retrieved from a study of human T cells and chemical hapten exposure. Time point specified: patch test 2, 6 weeks after DPC sensitization. Treatment of the sample: therapeutic diphenylcyclopropenone sensitization with weekly scalp DPC. Looked up from germline, CDR1 is MGHRA and CDR2 is YSYEKL. The CDR3 length is 16 residues. With V trimmed by 4 bases and J by 5 bases, 7 bases remained unmatched. TCRdb redid the calling of the RACE reads with MiXCR, one entry per CDR3 protein. The sample shows hundreds of thousands of distinct CDR3 sequences, over 6% of them seen only once.

The sequencing used whole blood, collected in connection with sensitization to the hapten diphenylcyclopropenone (DPC). The receptor was isolated from a woman aged 18-30 years with alopecia areata. Some clones in this sample may be carry-over from other donors' samples. This sequence joins TRBV4-1 and TRBJ2-1; 11 nucleotides align to TRBD1. The chain's CDR3 is CASSPWDRGSNNEQFF. The CDR3 DNA follows: TGCGCCAGCAGCCCATGGGACAGGGGGTCTAACAATGAGCAGTTCTTC.